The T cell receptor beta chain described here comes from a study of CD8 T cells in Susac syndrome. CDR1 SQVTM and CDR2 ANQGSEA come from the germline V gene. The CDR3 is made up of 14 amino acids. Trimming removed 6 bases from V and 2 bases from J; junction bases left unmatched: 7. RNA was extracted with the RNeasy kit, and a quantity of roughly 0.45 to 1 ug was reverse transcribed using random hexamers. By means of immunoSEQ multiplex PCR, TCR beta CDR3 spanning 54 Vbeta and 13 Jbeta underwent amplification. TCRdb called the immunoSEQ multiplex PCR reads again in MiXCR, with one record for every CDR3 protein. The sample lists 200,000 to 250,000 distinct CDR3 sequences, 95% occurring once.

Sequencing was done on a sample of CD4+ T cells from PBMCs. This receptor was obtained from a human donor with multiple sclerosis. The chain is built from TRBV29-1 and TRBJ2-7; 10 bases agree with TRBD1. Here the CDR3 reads CSVVGDRGTYEQYF. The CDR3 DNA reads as TGCAGCGTCGTAGGGGACAGGGGTACCTACGAGCAGTACTTC.